These 16 T cell receptor beta chains originate from one sample sequenced in a study of T-cell memory formation after mild COVID-19 (dated by TCRdb to 2020 to 2023). Receptor amplification or capture employed 5' RACE. The sequencing machine was an Illumina NovaSeq 6000. The public reads were run again by TCRdb, first through fastp at Q25 and then through MiXCR, and only productive beta chains were kept. Every CDR3 protein is listed once, alongside the most common genes and DNA of its rows. For this sample there are 80,000 to 95,000 distinct CDR3 sequences; around 27% appear just once. The ten largest clones capture about 40% of the sample. Specimen: PBMCs or a T cell subset sorted from them (not recorded which). The origin of the receptors is a man younger than 35 who had mild COVID-19 (a few samples of this study predate the infection). The sample titles of this study are shuffled in the database, so cell type and time point are left out; the donor was told from shared clones.

The gene calls are TRBV7-6 and TRBJ2-1, with 13 bases lining up with TRBD2. This CDR3 contains 15 residues. Trimming at V came to 2 bases and at J to 9 bases, leaving 4 bases not matched to a gene. Germline values: CDR1 SGHVS, CDR2 FNYEAQ. The CDR3 DNA reads as TGTGCCAGCAGCTTAACTAGCGGGGGGGCCGGTGAGCAGTTCTTC. Translating gives CASSLTSGGAGEQFF.

This clonotype was seen just once. This sequence joins TRBV6-4 and TRBJ2-3, with TRBD2 matching over 12 bases. The CDR3 covers 15 residues. Germline lookup yields CDR1 MRHNA and CDR2 SNTAGT. The trim removed 4 bases at V and 2 bases at J, leaving 1 base unmatched. As DNA, the CDR3 is TGTGCCAGCAGTGCTAGCGGGGGGGCCACAGATACGCAGTATTTT. Residues: CASSASGGATDTQYF.

The chain carries TRBV4-3 and TRBJ2-3; maybe TRBD2 (6 bases). Germline-derived CDR1 and CDR2 are LGHNA and YSLEER. The CDR3 is 19 amino acids. Trimming removed 1 base at V and 4 bases at J, with 24 bases between. Written as DNA, the CDR3 is TGCGCCAGCAGCCAAGGGTGGCAGAGGCCCAGCCCGGGAGCAGATACGCAGTATTTT. As protein: CASSQGWQRPSPGADTQYF.

There are many counts of this clonotype. The V and J genes are TRBV11-2 and TRBJ1-2; TRBD1 might be the D (6 bases). Germline CDR1 reads SGHAT; CDR2 reads FQNNGV. Trimming took off 4 bases at V and 7 bases at J, with 13 bases between the two ends. CDR3 length: 13 amino acids. The CDR3 nucleotides read TGTGCCAGCAGCTCCGGAACAGGGTCTGGCTACACCTTC. This sequence encodes CASSSGTGSGYTF. Looking up the rest from reference TRBV11-2 and TRBJ1-2 gives the full variable domain: EAGVAQSPRYKIIEKRQSVAFWCNPISGHATLYWYQQILGQGPKLLIQFQNNGVVDDSQLPKDRFSAERLKGVDSTLKIQPAKLEDSAVYLCASSSGTGSGYTFGSGTRLTVV.

The table lists this clonotype with a few counts. This chain links TRBV7-9 with TRBJ1-6, with a tentative D call TRBD1 (6 bases). CDR3 length: 14 amino acids. The V end was cut by 6 bases, the J end by 7 bases, with 13 bases between. The germline V gene has CDR1 SEHNR and CDR2 FQNEAQ (reference sequence). CDR3 sequence reads: CASRRDTRNSPLHF. The CDR3 DNA reads as TGTGCCAGCAGACGGGACACAAGGAATTCACCCCTCCACTTT.

This clonotype appeared a few times. This sequence joins TRBV19 and TRBJ2-1; D is ambiguous. The CDR3 length is 16 residues. Trimming cost V 3 bases and J 5 bases, with 17 bases left between them. Germline V gene sequence: CDR1 LNHDA, CDR2 SQIVND (reference sequence). CDR3 coding DNA: TGTGCCAGTAGTATTCTCCCTAGTGGGCTAAACAATGAGCAGTTCTTC. This translates into CASSILPSGLNNEQFF. Supplemented by reference TRBV19 and TRBJ2-1, the full variable domain reads DGGITQSPKYLFRKEGQNVTLSCEQNLNHDAMYWYRQDPGQGLRLIYYSQIVNDFQKGDIAEGYSVSREKKESFPLTVTSAQKNPTAFYLCASSILPSGLNNEQFFGPGTRLTVL.

The gene calls are TRBV20-1 and TRBJ1-1; D call uncertain. CDR3 length: 14 residues. Trimming took off 4 bases at V and 6 bases at J, with 18 bases between the two ends. In germline, CDR1 is DFQATT, CDR2 SNEGSKA (reference sequence). The CDR3 DNA sequence: TGCAGTGCTATTTTGGCGAGCTCTGGCGCTGAAGCTTTCTTT. Translating it yields CSAILASSGAEAFF.

The chain is built from TRBV7-2 and TRBJ2-1; D remains ambiguous. The germline gives CDR1 SGHTA, CDR2 FQGNSA. The CDR3 consists of 15 residues. Trimming took off 5 bases at V and 0 bases at J, with 11 bases between the two ends. The CDR3 sequence: CASSRYGGSYNEQFF. The CDR3 coding sequence is TGTGCCAGCAGCCGATACGGTGGCTCCTACAATGAGCAGTTCTTC.

This clonotype was detected a few times. This sequence joins TRBV7-2 and TRBJ2-2; no reliable D call. Trimming stripped 3 bases from V and 4 bases from J, with 3 bases between. Per germline, CDR1 SGHTA and CDR2 FQGNSA. The CDR3 covers 12 residues. CDR3 amino acids: CASSFPTGELFF. The CDR3 nucleotides read TGTGCCAGCAGCTTCCCCACCGGGGAGCTGTTTTTT.

CDR3 nucleotide sequence: TGCGCCAGCACCCTAACGATGGGACCGGGCACTGAAGCTTTCTTT. Translated, it gives CASTLTMGPGTEAFF. The chain has TRBV4-1 and TRBJ1-1; tentative D call: TRBD1 (5 bases). CDR1 and CDR2 from the germline V gene are MGHRA and YSYEKL. V dropped 7 bases and J dropped 4 bases, with 19 bases sitting between them. The CDR3 consists of 15 residues.

There are a few counts of this clonotype. J is TRBJ2-7 and V is TRBV27, with TRBD1 matching 8 bases. The V gene's germline CDR1 is MNHEY and CDR2 SMNVEV (reference sequence). This CDR3 comprises 16 residues. Trimming cost V 6 bases and J 6 bases; bases outside gene matches: 16. CDR3 loop: CASSKQGDSINSEQYV. The CDR3 DNA sequence: TGTGCCAGCAGCAAACAGGGGGATTCCATCAATTCCGAGCAGTACGTC.

The V call is TRBV13, the J call TRBJ2-7; 7 bases are a match to TRBD1. V dropped 5 bases and J dropped 1; count of bases not matched to a gene: 8. The CDR3 extends over 15 amino acids. CDR1 and CDR2 (germline): PRHDT, FYEKMQ (reference sequence). CDR3 sequence (DNA): TGTGCCAGCAGCGAAAGGACAGGAGTTTCCTACGAGCAGTACTTC. It translates to CASSERTGVSYEQYF.

This clonotype was counted only a few times. This chain uses TRBV7-6 with TRBJ2-2, with 10 bases fitting TRBD2. J lost 7 bases, V lost 3 bases, and 2 bases had no gene match. The CDR3 has 14 residues. Germline assignment: CDR1 SGHVS and CDR2 FNYEAQ. CDR3 sequence: CASSFSGGNGELFF. For the CDR3, the DNA is TGTGCCAGCAGCTTTAGCGGGGGGAACGGGGAGCTGTTTTTT.

The chain employs TRBV9 and TRBJ2-5; D uncertain. Germline CDR1 reads SGDLS; CDR2 reads YYNGEE. This CDR3 is 17 amino acids long. V lost 1 base, J lost 1 base, and 17 bases lay in between. CDR3 in amino acids: CASSVSPIISFQETQYF. The CDR3 DNA reads TGTGCCAGCAGCGTATCACCGATAATCAGCTTCCAAGAGACCCAGTACTTC.

CDR3 nucleotide sequence: TGCAGTGCTAGAGATCTCGGGGCAGGGGGCGAGGGCACTGAAGCTTTCTTT. This sequence encodes CSARDLGAGGEGTEAFF. The chain joins TRBV20-1 to TRBJ1-1; 8 bases align to TRBD1. J gave up 4 bases and V 0 bases, and 13 bases lay outside the gene matches. CDR3 length: 17 residues. The germline CDR1 and CDR2 sequences are DFQATT and SNEGSKA (reference sequence).

This chain links TRBV4-1 with TRBJ1-6, with 10 bases fitting TRBD1. The J segment lost 11 bases and the V segment lost 0 bases, leaving 7 bases of the junction unmatched. From germline, CDR1 is MGHRA and CDR2 YSYEKL. The CDR3 has 16 residues. CDR3 in amino acids: CASSQEPRDRGPPLHF. The CDR3 DNA reads TGCGCCAGCAGCCAAGAGCCCCGGGACAGGGGTCCACCCCTCCACTTT.